Shown below are 32 T cell receptor beta chains from a single sample sequenced in a study of shared clonotypes between healthy human individuals. Using immunoSEQ multiplex PCR, the repertoire was profiled, and TCRdb retains in-frame clones only, with some absent. This repertoire shows 490,000 or so clones, 60% to 85% found once; its top ten account for roughly 13%. The sample comprised PBMCs. All receptors derive from a woman aged 40 to 55 in good health. Some clones in this sample may be carry-over from other donors' samples.

V usage is TRBV12-5 and J usage is TRBJ2-1, with a possible D match to TRBD1 (7 bases). Germline CDR1 and CDR2: LGHNT and FRNRAP. This CDR3 has 15 residues. Deletions cut 6 bases from V and 2 bases from J, with 14 bases between. This CDR3 reads CASGRTGGTYNEQFF. The CDR3 DNA reads TGTGCTAGTGGCCGGACAGGCGGGACCTACAATGAGCAGTTCTTC.

This rearrangement joins TRBV5-4 to TRBJ1-3, with TRBD1 matching 9 bases. The CDR3 spans 16 residues. Per the germline V gene, CDR1 is SGHNT and CDR2 is YYREEE (reference sequence). The V and J ends lost 4 bases and 1 base, in that order; junction bases with no gene match: 6. CDR3 in amino acids: CASSAPQGASGNTIYF. The CDR3 DNA is TGTGCCAGCAGCGCGCCACAGGGGGCTTCTGGAAACACCATATATTTT.

The V and J genes are TRBV9 and TRBJ2-3; D might be TRBD1 (7 bases). This CDR3 is built from 15 residues. CDR1 and CDR2 (germline): SGDLS, YYNGEE. V was trimmed by 4 bases and J by 3 bases, leaving 15 bases between them. The CDR3 nucleotides read TGTGCCAGCAGCCTCGGAGGGGGCAGTACAGATACGCAGTATTTT. This translates into CASSLGGGSTDTQYF.

The V gene is TRBV30, the J gene TRBJ1-4; D unclear. In germline, CDR1 is GTSNPN, CDR2 SVGIG (reference sequence). The CDR3 sequence is 18 residues long. The germline V and J ends were trimmed by 2 bases and 0 bases, with 19 bases remaining between them. For the CDR3, the DNA is TGTGCCTGGAGTAACGGGGTCCGGAAAGAGGCAACTAATGAAAAACTGTTTTTT. Translating gives CAWSNGVRKEATNEKLFF.

The genes are TRBV6-6 and TRBJ1-4; TRBD1 agrees at 9 bases. V dropped 5 bases and J dropped 8; count of bases not matched to a gene: 6. The germline V gene encodes CDR1 MNHNY and CDR2 SVGAGI (reference sequence). The CDR3 contains 14 residues. CDR3 amino acids: CASSRPGQGEKLFF. The CDR3 nucleotides read TGTGCCAGCAGTCGCCCAGGACAGGGGGAAAAACTGTTTTTT.

The chain recombines TRBV27 with TRBJ2-3; 11 nucleotides line up with TRBD2. V was pared by 1 base and J by 4 bases, with 4 bases of the junction left unmatched. The germline V gene encodes CDR1 MNHEY and CDR2 SMNVEV (reference sequence). This CDR3 is 16 amino acids long. The CDR3 protein is CASSLLAGGPADTQYF. For the CDR3, the DNA is TGTGCCAGCAGTTTATTAGCGGGAGGGCCGGCAGATACGCAGTATTTT.

Written as DNA, the CDR3 is TGTGCCAGCAGTGAAGGGGGGGGGCCGGCCTATGGCTACACCTTC. Translating gives CASSEGGGPAYGYTF. The genes are TRBV6-1 and TRBJ1-2, with D tentatively TRBD1 (6 bases). This CDR3 has 15 amino acids. Trimming stripped 1 base from V and 4 bases from J, with 13 bases between. Per the germline V gene, CDR1 is MNHNS and CDR2 is SASEGT.

The rearrangement uses TRBV11-2 and TRBJ1-1, with D uncertain. Germline V CDR1 and CDR2: SGHAT, FQNNGV. V shed 3 bases and J shed 0 bases, with 8 bases lying between them. The CDR3 sequence is 14 residues long. CDR3 in amino acids: CASSFHGVNTEAFF. The CDR3 DNA reads as TGTGCCAGCAGCTTTCACGGTGTGAACACTGAAGCTTTCTTT.

This chain uses TRBV13 with TRBJ1-6; D unclear. This CDR3 contains 15 residues. The germline V and J ends were trimmed by 3 bases and 6 bases, with 12 bases remaining between them. From germline, CDR1 is PRHDT and CDR2 FYEKMQ (reference sequence). CDR3 residues: CASSFGGEINSPLHF. Here the CDR3 DNA reads TGTGCCAGCAGCTTCGGTGGGGAGATTAATTCACCCCTCCACTTT.

This clone was seen a few times. This rearrangement joins TRBV27 to TRBJ1-2, with a possible D match to TRBD1 (5 bases). Looked up from germline, CDR1 is MNHEY and CDR2 is SMNVEV (reference sequence). The CDR3 has 12 amino acids. V lost 4 bases to trimming and J lost 3 bases, with 6 bases between them. CDR3 loop: CASSWGYYGYTF. The CDR3 nucleotides are TGTGCCAGCAGTTGGGGGTACTATGGCTACACCTTC.

The chain recombines TRBV25-1 with TRBJ2-1, with TRBD2 identical over 9 bases. CDR1 is MGHDK, CDR2 SYGVNS, per germline. The junction had 6 bases not matched to a gene; V was cut back by 4 bases and J by 5 bases. This CDR3 spans 15 amino acids. This CDR3 is CASSGGLATNNEQFF. CDR3 coding DNA: TGTGCCAGCAGTGGGGGACTAGCAACTAACAATGAGCAGTTCTTC.

The gene calls are TRBV30 and TRBJ1-2, with a possible D match to TRBD1 (5 bases). This CDR3 region has 13 residues. The germline V gene has CDR1 GTSNPN and CDR2 SVGIG (reference sequence). Trimming took off 2 bases at V and 6 bases at J, with 13 bases between the two ends. CDR3 in amino acids: CAWSRGLIHGYTF. DNA for the CDR3: TGTGCCTGGAGTCGGGGACTTATCCATGGCTACACCTTC.

Note on this clone: This likely traces to a read error, being one base from a far larger clone. This same CDR3 is encoded by further DNA sequences in the sample. The V gene is TRBV6-1, the J gene TRBJ1-2, with D tentatively TRBD1 (6 bases). This CDR3 is built from 13 residues. Looked up from germline, CDR1 is MNHNS and CDR2 is SASEGT. The V end was cut by 10 bases, the J end by 2 bases, with 14 bases between. In nucleotides, the CDR3 is TGTGCCATCGAGGGAGGGGGGAACTATGGCTACACCTTC. Protein: CAIEGGGNYGYTF.

This clone has only a few counts. The chain combines TRBV27 with TRBJ2-1; the D gene is possibly TRBD2 (5 bases). The V end was cut by 6 bases, the J end by 8 bases, with 20 bases between. The CDR3 is made up of 15 amino acids. CDR1 is MNHEY, CDR2 SMNVEV, per germline (reference sequence). As DNA, the CDR3 is TGTGCCAGCAGCAGTTGGGAGCTGGGGATGGATGAGCAGTTCTTC. Translated, it gives CASSSWELGMDEQFF.

The V call is TRBV6-5, the J call TRBJ2-2, with a possible D match to TRBD2 (6 bases). CDR1 is MNHEY and CDR2 is SVGAGI in the germline V gene. This CDR3 comprises 15 residues. Between the trimmed V and J ends, which lost 0 bases and 3 bases, there was a span of 8 bases. The DNA for the CDR3 is TGTGCCAGCAGTTACTCGGCTAGCGACACCGGGGAGCTGTTTTTT. It yields the protein CASSYSASDTGELFF.

In this sample, this clone turned up a few times. Other DNA sequences of this sample code for an identical CDR3. The genes are TRBV2 and TRBJ2-1, with D tentatively TRBD2 (6 bases). Germline values: CDR1 SNHLY, CDR2 FYNNEI. This CDR3 is 15 amino acids long. Trimming stripped 4 bases from V and 1 base from J, with 11 bases between. CDR3 nucleotides: TGTGCCAGCAGTGCACTAGCAAATTCCTACAATGAGCAGTTCTTC. It encodes CASSALANSYNEQFF.

Details on this clone: A single base separates this from a much larger clone, so it may be a read error. Given the absence of the conserved phenylalanine or tryptophan at the CDR3 end, a read error is likely. The chain has TRBV10-3 and TRBJ2-7; tentatively, D is TRBD1 or TRBD2 (5 bases each). Germline V CDR1 and CDR2: ENHRY, SYGVKD. This CDR3 has 12 residues. V was pared by 4 bases and J by 7 bases, with 11 bases between. For the CDR3, the DNA is TGTGCCATCAGTGCCCAGGGCGGGGAGCAGTACTCC. Translation: CAISAQGGEQYS.

The chain links TRBV6-4 to TRBJ2-1; TRBD2 matches at 11 bases. J lost 8 bases, V lost 0 bases, and 9 bases had no gene match. CDR1 is MRHNA, CDR2 SNTAGT, per germline. CDR3 length: 17 residues. The DNA for the CDR3 is TGTGCCAGCAGTGACTCAGGGGATTCTAGCGGGAGGTATGAGCAGTTCTTC. Translated: CASSDSGDSSGRYEQFF.

The chain uses TRBV11-2 and TRBJ2-2, with 14 bases matching TRBD2. The CDR3 totals 17 residues. Germline loops: CDR1 SGHAT, CDR2 FQNNGV. V shed 4 bases, J shed 3 bases, and the junction held 4 bases outside the gene matches. The CDR3 DNA is TGTGCCAGCAGCTCCGGGACTAGCGGGAGCTACACCGGGGAGCTGTTTTTT. Translating gives CASSSGTSGSYTGELFF.

The chain joins TRBV6-6 to TRBJ2-7; D gene uncertain. Germline V gene data show CDR1 as MNHNY and CDR2 as SVGAGI (reference sequence). V dropped 0 bases and J dropped 0 bases, with 6 bases sitting between them. This CDR3 has 14 residues. The CDR3 nucleotides are TGTGCCAGCAGTTACTCGAGTCCCTCCTACGAGCAGTACTTC. Amino acid sequence: CASSYSSPSYEQYF.

This chain links TRBV6-4 with TRBJ2-2, with 8 bases lining up with TRBD2. Germline lookup yields CDR1 MRHNA and CDR2 SNTAGT. The CDR3 is 21 residues long. J lost 4 bases, V lost 2 bases, and 21 bases had no gene match. In nucleotides, the CDR3 is TGTGCCAGCAGTGACCCCCCCGGGGCAGCGGGAGAGAAGGAATGCACCGGGGAGCTGTTTTTT. It specifies CASSDPPGAAGEKECTGELFF.

As regards this clone: This clone may be a read error of a much larger clone one base away. The identical CDR3 is also encoded by other nucleotide sequences in the sample. This chain links TRBV6-1 with TRBJ1-5; D is undetermined. Germline CDR1 and CDR2: MNHNS and SASEGT. This CDR3 has 14 residues. CDR3: CASSEGAEYQPQHF. The CDR3 DNA reads as TGTGCCAGTAGTGAAGGCGCCGAGTATCAGCCCCAGCATTTT.

The chain joins TRBV5-1 to TRBJ1-3; TRBD1 agrees at 8 bases. The V gene end was trimmed by 5 bases and the J gene end by 2 bases; junction bases not matched to a gene: 9. The CDR3 loop spans 16 amino acids. Per germline, CDR1 SGHRS and CDR2 YFSETQ. CDR3 in DNA: TGCGCCAGCAGTTCGAACCTACAGGGGGCTGGAAACACCATATATTTT. Residues: CASSSNLQGAGNTIYF.

Details on this clone: This may be a read error, as it is one base from a much larger clone. The same CDR3 arises from other DNA sequences in this sample as well. This rearrangement joins TRBV10-3 to TRBJ2-7, with TRBD1 matching over 9 bases. With V trimmed by 4 bases and J by 7 bases, 5 bases remained unmatched. The CDR3 spans 13 residues. CDR1 is ENHRY, CDR2 SYGVKD, per germline. The CDR3 DNA sequence: TGTGCCATCAGTGGGACAGGGGACTATGAGCAGTACTTC. This gives the protein CAISGTGDYEQYF.

This clone has more than one count but fewer than ten. The chain has TRBV9 and TRBJ2-6; 7 bases align to TRBD1. There are 16 residues in the CDR3. Germline V CDR1 and CDR2: SGDLS, YYNGEE. The V segment lost 4 bases and the J segment 2 bases; nucleotides outside the gene matches: 6. Here the CDR3 DNA reads TGTGCCAGCAGCCCGATCACAGGGGCTGGGGCCAACGTCCTGACTTTC. It is translated as CASSPITGAGANVLTF.

The V call is TRBV28, the J call TRBJ2-6; 12 bases fit TRBD2. This CDR3 region has 21 residues. Unmatched junction bases numbered 14, after V lost 1 base and J lost 4 bases. The germline CDR1 and CDR2 sequences are MDHEN and SYDVKM. This CDR3 reads CASSLFAGLAGPLGGANVLTF. The CDR3 DNA reads TGTGCCAGCAGTTTATTCGCCGGACTAGCGGGACCTTTGGGCGGGGCCAACGTCCTGACTTTC.

The chain joins TRBV4-2 to TRBJ2-1; 12 bases are shared with TRBD2. From germline, CDR1 is LGHNA and CDR2 YNFKEQ. The junction had 10 bases not matched to a gene; V was cut back by 8 bases and J by 5 bases. The CDR3 sequence is 16 residues long. The CDR3 sequence is CASPSTSGRWHNEQFF. DNA for the CDR3: TGTGCCAGCCCCTCCACTAGCGGGAGGTGGCACAATGAGCAGTTCTTC.

The gene calls are TRBV19 and TRBJ2-2; TRBD1 is a possible D gene (6 bases). V dropped 3 bases and J dropped 5 bases, with 16 bases sitting between them. The CDR3 is 16 amino acids. CDR1 is LNHDA and CDR2 is SQIVND in the germline V gene (reference sequence). The CDR3 DNA reads TGTGCCAGTAGTATGTCGGGACATTCGCTGACCGGGGAGCTGTTTTTT. It codes for CASSMSGHSLTGELFF.

J is TRBJ2-1 and V is TRBV18; D possibly corresponds to TRBD2 (6 bases). The CDR3 spans 16 residues. V was pared by 3 bases and J by 6 bases, with 18 bases between. Per germline, CDR1 KGHSH and CDR2 LQKENI. The CDR3 here is CASSPSVQRVSNEQFF. The CDR3 bases are TGTGCCAGCTCACCCTCGGTCCAGCGGGTAAGCAATGAGCAGTTCTTC.

This chain links TRBV4-1 with TRBJ2-7; unclear D gene. Germline CDR1 is MGHRA and CDR2 is YSYEKL. The CDR3 length is 14 residues. Trimming removed 4 bases from V and 1 base from J, with 11 bases in between. CDR3 in amino acids: CASSRPGRSYEQYF. The CDR3 DNA sequence: TGCGCCAGCAGCCGTCCCGGACGGTCCTACGAGCAGTACTTC.

This clone was counted ten times or more. This chain connects TRBV28 to TRBJ1-5; the D gene is possibly TRBD1 (5 bases). CDR1 and CDR2 from the germline V gene are MDHEN and SYDVKM. V was pared by 5 bases and J by 3 bases, with 17 bases between. The CDR3 totals 16 residues. CDR3 nucleotide sequence: TGTGCCAGCAGTAGGATAGGCAGAGGGGCCAATCAGCCCCAGCATTTT. Amino acids: CASSRIGRGANQPQHF. Together with reference TRBV28 and TRBJ1-5, the CDR3 gives the full variable domain: DVKVTQSSRYLVKRTGEKVFLECVQDMDHENMFWYRQDPGLGLRLIYFSYDVKMKEKGDIPEGYSVSREKKERFSLILESASTNQTSMYLCASSRIGRGANQPQHFGDGTRLSIL.

This clone was seen only once. A much larger clone lies one base from this, so it may be a read error. The chain has TRBV6-6 and TRBJ1-5, with 10 bases aligning to TRBD1. With V trimmed by 7 bases and J by 6 bases, 6 bases remained unmatched. The germline gives CDR1 MNHNY, CDR2 SVGAGI (reference sequence). This CDR3 contains 14 residues. As DNA, the CDR3 is TGTGCCAGCACCTCCGGGACAGGGGCTCAGCCCCAGCATTTT. Its translation: CASTSGTGAQPQHF.